One and the same sample provided the 29 T cell receptor beta chains below, sequenced in a study of regulatory T cells in long-lasting Graves disease. The TCR beta library used iRepertoire HTBI primers with Arm-PCR amplification of CDR3. One entry per CDR3 protein, called by TCRdb with MiXCR from the multiplex PCR reads. The repertoire includes fewer than 550,000 distinct CDR3 sequences, about 16% of them detected once, and just under 25% sits in the top ten. Time point denoted: newly diagnosed GD, antithyroid drugs for less than 3 months. Extracted PBMC RNA gave rise to the TCR library. The same data also contributed to another study, on T cells in Graves' hyperthyroidism and ophthalmopathy.

The specimen was peripheral blood mononuclear cells (PBMCs), collected at new diagnosis, from a patient treated with antithyroid drugs. The receptors here all came from a woman aged 40-65 years with Graves disease.

This clonotype showed up just once. The gene calls are TRBV6-5 and TRBJ2-5, with D possibly being TRBD1 (6 bases). The V gene lost 2 bases and the J gene lost 4 bases, with 14 bases spanning the gap. The CDR3 spans 15 residues. Germline V gives CDR1 MNHEY, CDR2 SVGAGI. Here the CDR3 DNA reads TGTGCCAGCAGTTACCGAGGGGGATCGGGAGAGACCCAGTACTTC. Amino acid sequence: CASSYRGGSGETQYF.

This chain links TRBV27 with TRBJ2-7; TRBD1 agrees at 8 bases. The CDR3 extends over 16 amino acids. The germline V gene encodes CDR1 MNHEY and CDR2 SMNVEV (reference sequence). V trimming: 1 base; J trimming: 3 bases; junction bases outside the gene matches: 8. This CDR3 is CASSLWAGGAGYEQYF. As DNA, the CDR3 is TGTGCCAGCAGTTTATGGGCAGGGGGCGCGGGCTACGAGCAGTACTTC.

This clonotype was seen repeatedly, ten times or more. This chain connects TRBV5-5 to TRBJ2-7, with D unresolved. The CDR3 contains 15 residues. V lost 0 bases to trimming and J lost 3 bases, with 13 bases between them. Germline V gene data show CDR1 as SGHKS and CDR2 as YYEKEE (reference sequence). The CDR3 region is CASSLVVLEVYEQYF. CDR3 DNA sequence: TGTGCCAGCAGCTTGGTGGTCCTCGAGGTCTACGAGCAGTACTTC. Variable domain in full (rest from reference TRBV5-5 and TRBJ2-7): DAGVTQSPTHLIKTRGQQVTLRCSPISGHKSVSWYQQVLGQGPQFIFQYYEKEERGRGNFPDRFSARQFPNYSSELNVNALLLGDSALYLCASSLVVLEVYEQYFGPGTRLTVT.

This chain joins TRBV9 and TRBJ2-2, with TRBD1 matching over 10 bases. CDR3 size: 19 residues. Germline-derived CDR1 and CDR2 are SGDLS and YYNGEE. The J segment lost 4 bases and the V segment lost 3 bases, leaving 15 bases of the junction unmatched. CDR3 nucleotide sequence: TGTGCCAGCAGCGGATCCGGGACAGGGGTACCGCGGGGCACCGGGGAGCTGTTTTTT. Protein sequence: CASSGSGTGVPRGTGELFF.

The table lists this clonotype with many counts. This sequence joins TRBV28 and TRBJ1-5; possible D gene TRBD1, 6 bases. CDR3 length: 14 residues. The germline V gene encodes CDR1 MDHEN and CDR2 SYDVKM. Deletions cut 7 bases from V and 6 bases from J, with 16 bases between. CDR3 residues: CASTHGGASQPQHF. For the CDR3, the DNA is TGTGCCAGCACCCATGGGGGGGCCAGTCAGCCCCAGCATTTT. Combining the CDR3 with reference TRBV28 and TRBJ1-5 gives the whole variable domain DVKVTQSSRYLVKRTGEKVFLECVQDMDHENMFWYRQDPGLGLRLIYFSYDVKMKEKGDIPEGYSVSREKKERFSLILESASTNQTSMYLCASTHGGASQPQHFGDGTRLSIL.

In its sample, this clonotype was seen many times. The junction shows a germline mismatch at one end, possibly a read error. This rearrangement joins TRBV12-3 or TRBV12-4 to TRBJ1-1; D is perhaps TRBD1 (5 bases). This CDR3 contains 14 residues. The CDR3 spells CASSLAGENTEAFF. DNA of the CDR3: TGTGCCAGCAGCTTAGCGGGGGAGAACACTGAAGCTTTCTTT.

The rearrangement links TRBV7-9 to TRBJ2-7; 7 bases align to TRBD1. V trimming: 5 bases; J trimming: 5 bases; junction bases outside the gene matches: 6. Germline loops: CDR1 SEHNR, CDR2 FQNEAQ (reference sequence). The length of the CDR3 is 13 residues. The CDR3 protein is CASSRATGDEQYF. DNA for the CDR3: TGTGCCAGCAGCCGCGCCACAGGGGACGAGCAGTACTTC.

The chain employs TRBV6-9 and TRBJ1-3; 10 bases are a match to TRBD1. The CDR3 is made up of 17 amino acids. J was trimmed by 2 bases and V by 3 bases; bases with no gene match: 7. Germline CDR1 is MNHGY and CDR2 is SVAAGI. The CDR3, as DNA: TGTGCCAGCAGTTACTCCCGACAGGGGGCTGCTGGAAACACCATATATTTT. It codes for CASSYSRQGAAGNTIYF.

A few counts support this clonotype. V and J are TRBV29-1 and TRBJ1-5, with TRBD1 as a possible D gene (5 bases). Per the germline V gene, CDR1 is SQVTM and CDR2 is ANQGSEA. The CDR3 has 13 amino acids. Deletions cut 3 bases from V and 7 bases from J, with 13 bases between. The chain's CDR3 is CSVDFGAGQPQHF. CDR3 DNA: TGCAGCGTTGACTTCGGGGCAGGACAGCCCCAGCATTTT.

The chain has TRBV30 and TRBJ2-7; the D gene is possibly TRBD2 (5 bases). The V and J ends lost 4 bases and 2 bases respectively, with 9 bases between them. The CDR3 contains 12 residues. Germline-derived CDR1 and CDR2 are GTSNPN and SVGIG (reference sequence). The CDR3 sequence is CAWTPGTYEQYF. In DNA form, the CDR3 reads TGTGCCTGGACGCCGGGGACCTACGAGCAGTACTTC.

This clonotype was seen many times. The gene calls are TRBV2 and TRBJ2-7, with a tentative D call TRBD1 (6 bases). In germline, CDR1 is SNHLY, CDR2 FYNNEI. The CDR3 consists of 14 residues. The ends were cut back, 3 bases at V and 6 bases at J, with 15 bases in the middle. The CDR3 DNA sequence: TGTGCCAGCAGTGACTTAGCCCGAGGGGGCGAGCAGTACTTC. Its protein product is CASSDLARGGEQYF.

The CDR3 DNA follows: TGCAGTGTTGACAGAGATGGCGGGGAGCTGTTTTTT. It encodes CSVDRDGGELFF. The rearrangement uses TRBV20-1 and TRBJ2-2; weak D call: TRBD1 (5 bases). The CDR3 is made up of 12 amino acids. CDR1 is DFQATT and CDR2 is SNEGSKA in the germline V gene (reference sequence). V lost 7 bases and J lost 7, with 13 bases in between.

Concerning this clonotype itself: A far more abundant clone sits one base away, making this likely a read error. The chain recombines TRBV2 with TRBJ2-1, with 12 positions matching TRBD2. The J call could be wrong; TRBJ2-7 is a better fit for the DNA end. Germline V gene sequence: CDR1 SNHLY, CDR2 FYNNEI. The CDR3 has 15 amino acids. Here the CDR3 reads CASSLTSGGSYGQYF. The DNA of the CDR3 is TGTGCCAGCAGCTTGACTAGCGGGGGATCCTACGGGCAGTACTTC.

This clonotype has ten or more counts. The rearrangement joins TRBV7-8 to TRBJ2-3, with D maybe TRBD2 (6 bases). The CDR3 runs to 13 residues. Per the germline V gene, CDR1 is SGHVS and CDR2 is FQNEAQ. Trimming left V 5 bases short and J 7 bases short, with 13 bases between. Written as DNA, the CDR3 is TGTGCCAGCAGCCGACCTGGGGGGAATACGCAGTATTTT. Amino acids: CASSRPGGNTQYF.

This clonotype was counted at least ten times. The rearrangement uses TRBV11-2 and TRBJ2-6; 8 bases map to TRBD1. Germline V CDR1 and CDR2: SGHAT, FQNNGV. The CDR3 is 21 amino acids. Trimming at V came to 4 bases and at J to 2 bases, leaving 19 bases not matched to a gene. The CDR3 is CASSSPQKDRGGRAGANVLTF. The CDR3 DNA is TGTGCCAGCAGCTCCCCTCAGAAAGACAGGGGCGGCCGAGCTGGGGCCAACGTCCTGACTTTC. Full variable domain (remainder filled in from reference TRBV11-2 and TRBJ2-6): EAGVAQSPRYKIIEKRQSVAFWCNPISGHATLYWYQQILGQGPKLLIQFQNNGVVDDSQLPKDRFSAERLKGVDSTLKIQPAKLEDSAVYLCASSSPQKDRGGRAGANVLTFGAGSRLTVL.

This clonotype came up once. This chain joins TRBV4-1 and TRBJ2-1, with D possibly called TRBD1 or TRBD2 (5 bases each). Trimming cost V 5 bases and J 6 bases, with 20 bases left between them. Germline CDR1 is MGHRA and CDR2 is YSYEKL. This CDR3 contains 16 residues. Written as DNA, the CDR3 is TGCGCCAGCAGCATTAGGGACCTCGGTATGGGCAATGAGCAGTTCTTC. This gives the protein CASSIRDLGMGNEQFF.

This clonotype occurred a few times. This chain links TRBV5-1 with TRBJ1-2; a possible D gene is TRBD1 (5 bases). Germline CDR1 is SGHRS and CDR2 is YFSETQ. V gave up 0 bases and J gave up 6 bases, with 9 bases separating them. This CDR3 spans 13 amino acids. CDR3 bases: TGCGCCAGCAGCTTGGAAGGGGCCGATGGCTACACCTTC. It translates to CASSLEGADGYTF.

The rearrangement joins TRBV20-1 to TRBJ1-2; tentative D call: TRBD1 (6 bases). The CDR3 contains 16 residues. Trimming removed 5 bases at V and 1 base at J, with 20 bases between. Germline loops: CDR1 DFQATT, CDR2 SNEGSKA (reference sequence). The CDR3 bases are TGCAGTGCTCTTGCGACAGGCGGCTCCTATAACTATGGCTACACCTTC. Translated, it gives CSALATGGSYNYGYTF.

This clonotype was seen ten or more times. The chain is built from TRBV28 and TRBJ1-5; a weak D match, TRBD1 (5 bases). The V end was cut by 3 bases, the J end by 3 bases, with 9 bases between. There are 14 residues in the CDR3. Germline V lookup: CDR1 MDHEN, CDR2 SYDVKM. CDR3 nucleotides: TGTGCCAGCAGTTTCGCAGGGCACAATCAGCCCCAGCATTTT. Protein product: CASSFAGHNQPQHF.

With regard to this clonotype: A much more abundant neighbour one base away suggests this may be a read error. This chain links TRBV7-6 with TRBJ2-3; TRBD1 or TRBD2 may be the D gene (7 bases each). The CDR3 loop spans 14 amino acids. Per germline, CDR1 SGHVS and CDR2 FNYEAQ. Trimming took off 6 bases at V and 4 bases at J, with 14 bases between the two ends. The CDR3 coding sequence is TGTGCCAGCAGTTCAGGGAGGGGGCCAGATACGCAGTATTTT. Translating it yields CASSSGRGPDTQYF. The whole variable domain, filled in from reference TRBV7-6 and TRBJ2-3, reads GAGVSQSPRYKVTKRGQDVALRCDPISGHVSLYWYRQALGQGPEFLTYFNYEAQQDKSGLPNDRFSAERPEGSISTLTIQRTEQRDSAMYRCASSSGRGPDTQYFGPGTRLTVL.

This clonotype was picked up many times. The chain uses TRBV12-3 or TRBV12-4 and TRBJ1-5; TRBD1 aligns across 9 bases. Germline trimming cut 5 bases from V and 6 bases from J; bases unmatched to any gene: 5. The length of the CDR3 is 14 residues. CDR3 residues: CASSLTGGSQPQHF. CDR3 bases: TGTGCCAGCAGTCTTACAGGGGGCAGTCAGCCCCAGCATTTT.

The J gene is TRBJ2-2, the V gene TRBV6-2 or TRBV6-3; D gene unclear. V gave up 2 bases and J gave up 5 bases, with 12 bases separating them. CDR3 length: 15 residues. Germline lookup yields CDR1 MNHEY and CDR2 SVGEGT. The CDR3 DNA reads as TGTGCCAGCAGTTACGGTGGCAGCTGGACCGGGGAGCTGTTTTTT. Translation: CASSYGGSWTGELFF.

There are a few counts of this clonotype. This chain uses TRBV28 with TRBJ2-2; D possibly corresponds to TRBD2 (6 bases). Germline V gene sequence: CDR1 MDHEN, CDR2 SYDVKM. Deletions cut 6 bases from V and 2 bases from J, with 13 bases between. The CDR3 covers 15 residues. Written as DNA, the CDR3 is TGTGCCAGCAGGCTGGGACTGGTTAACACCGGGGAGCTGTTTTTT. It is translated as CASRLGLVNTGELFF.

This clonotype was recorded many times. V and J are TRBV20-1 and TRBJ1-1, with a tentative D call TRBD1 (6 bases). V gave up 0 bases and J gave up 1 base, with 9 bases separating them. Germline V gene lookup returns CDR1 DFQATT and CDR2 SNEGSKA (reference sequence). The CDR3 covers 14 residues. The CDR3 bases are TGCAGTGCTAGAGATGGGACAACGAACACTGAAGCTTTCTTT. This translates into CSARDGTTNTEAFF.

In its sample, this clonotype was seen many times. The rearrangement uses TRBV3-1 and TRBJ1-1, with 10 bases that match TRBD1. From germline, CDR1 is LGHDT and CDR2 YNNKEL (reference sequence). V was pared by 4 bases and J by 5 bases, with 7 bases of the junction left unmatched. The CDR3 totals 15 residues. CDR3: CASSLRDRGGTEAFF. The DNA of the CDR3 is TGTGCCAGCAGCCTCCGGGACAGGGGAGGGACTGAAGCTTTCTTT. Supplemented by reference TRBV3-1 and TRBJ1-1, the full variable domain reads DTAVSQTPKYLVTQMGNDKSIKCEQNLGHDTMYWYKQDSKKFLKIMFSYNNKELIINETVPNRFSPKSPDKAHLNLHINSLELGDSAVYFCASSLRDRGGTEAFFGQGTRLTVV.

This chain links TRBV14 with TRBJ2-7, with 8 bases matching TRBD1. From germline, CDR1 is SGHDN and CDR2 FVKESK. The CDR3 has 14 amino acids. The junction had 4 bases not matched to a gene; V was cut back by 1 base and J by 5 bases. CDR3 nucleotides: TGTGCCAGCAGCCAAGCGGACAGGGCGGACGAGCAGTACTTC. It is translated as CASSQADRADEQYF.

Comment on this clonotype: This sequence may be a read error, since a much larger clone differs from it by one base. The chain couples TRBV27 to TRBJ2-5; D is uncertain. The CDR3 has 11 amino acids. Germline loops: CDR1 MNHEY, CDR2 SMNVEV (reference sequence). The CDR3 spells CASGHSETRYF. CDR3 coding DNA: TGTGCCAGCGGGCACTCGGAGACCCGGTACTTC.

The chain is built from TRBV11-1 and TRBJ2-7; D is unresolved. Germline V gene sequence: CDR1 SGHAT, CDR2 FQDESV (reference sequence). V shed 5 bases and J shed 2 bases, with 13 bases lying between them. CDR3 length: 14 amino acids. The CDR3 region has the DNA TGTGCCAGCAGCCCACGCCCGGTTACCTACGAGCAGTACTTC. Amino acids: CASSPRPVTYEQYF. Filled out from reference TRBV11-1 and TRBJ2-7, the complete variable domain reads EAEVAQSPRYKITEKSQAVAFWCDPISGHATLYWYRQILGQGPELLVQFQDESVVDDSQLPKDRFSAERLKGVDSTLKIQPAELGDSAMYLCASSPRPVTYEQYFGPGTRLTVT.

This clonotype was counted a few times. The rearrangement links TRBV3-1 to TRBJ2-3; the D is unclear. Looked up from germline, CDR1 is LGHDT and CDR2 is YNNKEL (reference sequence). The V gene lost 1 base and the J gene lost 6 bases, with 14 bases spanning the gap. The CDR3 is 15 amino acids. CDR3 coding DNA: TGTGCCAGCAGCCAAGGAATAGTACGAGCGGATACGCAGTATTTT. It yields the protein CASSQGIVRADTQYF.